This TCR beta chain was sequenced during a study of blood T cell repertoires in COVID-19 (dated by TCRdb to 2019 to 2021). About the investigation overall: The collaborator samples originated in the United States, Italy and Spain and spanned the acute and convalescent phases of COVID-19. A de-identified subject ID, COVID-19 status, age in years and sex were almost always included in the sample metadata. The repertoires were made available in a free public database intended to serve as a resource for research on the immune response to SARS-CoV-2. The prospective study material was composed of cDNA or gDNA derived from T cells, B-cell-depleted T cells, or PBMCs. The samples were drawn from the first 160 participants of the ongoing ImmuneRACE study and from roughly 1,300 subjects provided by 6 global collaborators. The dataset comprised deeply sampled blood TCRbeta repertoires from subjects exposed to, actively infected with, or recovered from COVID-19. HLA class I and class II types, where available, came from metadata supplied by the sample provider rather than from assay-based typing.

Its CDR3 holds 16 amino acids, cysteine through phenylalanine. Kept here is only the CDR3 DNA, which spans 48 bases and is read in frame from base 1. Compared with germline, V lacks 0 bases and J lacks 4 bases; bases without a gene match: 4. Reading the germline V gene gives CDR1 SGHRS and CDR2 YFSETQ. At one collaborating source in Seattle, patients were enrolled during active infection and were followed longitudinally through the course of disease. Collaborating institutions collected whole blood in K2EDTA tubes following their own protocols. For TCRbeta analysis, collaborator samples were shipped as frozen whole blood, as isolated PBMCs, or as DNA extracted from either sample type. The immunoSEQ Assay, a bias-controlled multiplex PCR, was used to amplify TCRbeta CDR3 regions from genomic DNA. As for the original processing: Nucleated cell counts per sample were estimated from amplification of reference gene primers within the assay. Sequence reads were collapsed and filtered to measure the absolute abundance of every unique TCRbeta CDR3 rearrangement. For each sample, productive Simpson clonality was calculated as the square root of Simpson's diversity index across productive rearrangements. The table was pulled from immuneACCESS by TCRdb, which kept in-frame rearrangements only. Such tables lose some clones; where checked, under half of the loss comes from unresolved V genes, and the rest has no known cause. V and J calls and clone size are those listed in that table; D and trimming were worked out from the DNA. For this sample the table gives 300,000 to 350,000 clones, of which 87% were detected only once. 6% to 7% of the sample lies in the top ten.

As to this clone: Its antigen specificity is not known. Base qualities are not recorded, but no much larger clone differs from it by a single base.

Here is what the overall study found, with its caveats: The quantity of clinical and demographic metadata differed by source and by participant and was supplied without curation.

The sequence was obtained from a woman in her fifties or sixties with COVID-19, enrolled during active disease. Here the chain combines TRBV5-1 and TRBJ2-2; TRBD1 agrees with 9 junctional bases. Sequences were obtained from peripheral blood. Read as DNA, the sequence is TGCGCCAGCAGCTTGGAGGGACAGGGTAGCACCGGGGAGCTGTTTTTT. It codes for CASSLEGQGSTGELFF.